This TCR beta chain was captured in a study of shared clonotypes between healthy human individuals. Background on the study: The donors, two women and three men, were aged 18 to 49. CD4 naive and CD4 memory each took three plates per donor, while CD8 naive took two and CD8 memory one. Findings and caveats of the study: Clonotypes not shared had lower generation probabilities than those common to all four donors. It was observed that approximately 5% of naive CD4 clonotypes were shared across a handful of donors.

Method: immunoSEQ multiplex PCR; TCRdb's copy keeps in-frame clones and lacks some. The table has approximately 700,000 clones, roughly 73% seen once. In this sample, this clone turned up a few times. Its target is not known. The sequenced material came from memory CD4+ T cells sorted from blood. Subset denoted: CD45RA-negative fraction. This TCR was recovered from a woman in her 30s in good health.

Here the CDR3 reads CASSLYQDTEAFF. The CDR3 nucleotides read TGTGCCAGCAGCTTATACCAGGACACTGAAGCTTTCTTT. The chain combines TRBV7-3 with TRBJ1-1, with D unclear. There are 13 residues in the CDR3. Germline values: CDR1 SGHTA, CDR2 FQGTGA. Trimming cost V 2 bases and J 3 bases, with 7 bases left between them.